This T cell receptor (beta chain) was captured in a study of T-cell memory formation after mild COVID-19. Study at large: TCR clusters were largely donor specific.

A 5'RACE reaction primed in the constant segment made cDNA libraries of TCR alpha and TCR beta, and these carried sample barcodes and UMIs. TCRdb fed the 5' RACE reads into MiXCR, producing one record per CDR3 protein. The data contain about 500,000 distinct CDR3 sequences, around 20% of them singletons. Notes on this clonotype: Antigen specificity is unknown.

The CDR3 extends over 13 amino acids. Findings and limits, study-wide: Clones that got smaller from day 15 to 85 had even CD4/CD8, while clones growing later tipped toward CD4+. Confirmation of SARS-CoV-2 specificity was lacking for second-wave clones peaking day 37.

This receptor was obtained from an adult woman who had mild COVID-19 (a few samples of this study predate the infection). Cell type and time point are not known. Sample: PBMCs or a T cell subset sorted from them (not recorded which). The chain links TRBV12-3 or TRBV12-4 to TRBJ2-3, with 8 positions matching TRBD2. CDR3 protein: CVNERGPADTQYF. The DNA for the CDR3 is TGTGTCAACGAGCGGGGGCCAGCAGATACGCAGTATTTT.